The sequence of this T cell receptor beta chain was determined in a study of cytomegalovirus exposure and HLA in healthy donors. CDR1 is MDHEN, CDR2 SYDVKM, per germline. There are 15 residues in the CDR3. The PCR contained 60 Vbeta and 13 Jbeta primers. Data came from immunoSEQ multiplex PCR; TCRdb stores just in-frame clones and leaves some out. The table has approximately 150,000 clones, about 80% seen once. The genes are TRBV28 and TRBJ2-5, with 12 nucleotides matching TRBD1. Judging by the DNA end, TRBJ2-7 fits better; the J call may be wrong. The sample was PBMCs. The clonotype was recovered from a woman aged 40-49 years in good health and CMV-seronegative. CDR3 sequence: CASSLGDRGQYEQYF. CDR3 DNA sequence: TGTGCCAGCAGTTTAGGGGACAGGGGGCAATACGAGCAGTACTTC.